This T cell receptor (beta chain) was recorded in a study of cytomegalovirus exposure and HLA in healthy donors. Study-wide results and limits: The majority of CMV-associated TCR beta chains were reported as apparently HLA-restricted in a later analysis. Later, TCR association rates were found to vary by HLA locus, highest for DRB1 and lowest for HLA-C. The classifier, whose performance was assessed in both the original and validation cohorts, reportedly diagnosed cytomegalovirus status with high specificity and sensitivity. Equally common other TCR beta chains were less clonally expanded than HLA-associated ones, a later analysis found.

Of note for this clone: As yet, its antigen is unknown.

Amplification used 60 Vbeta primers and 13 Jbeta primers. Clones were read by immunoSEQ multiplex PCR, and TCRdb kept only the in-frame ones, dropping some. The data show about 55,000 clones, approximately 80% seen once. Sequencing was performed on PBMCs. This receptor was taken from a female donor in good health and CMV-seronegative.

The CDR3 sequence: CASLGQNTGELFF. The CDR3 DNA follows: TGTGCCAGCCTAGGACAGAACACCGGGGAGCTGTTTTTT. The chain carries TRBV9 and TRBJ2-2; D possibly corresponds to TRBD1 (5 bases). The CDR3 runs to 13 residues. CDR1 and CDR2 (germline): SGDLS, YYNGEE. The ends were cut back, 7 bases at V and 1 base at J, with 8 bases in the middle.